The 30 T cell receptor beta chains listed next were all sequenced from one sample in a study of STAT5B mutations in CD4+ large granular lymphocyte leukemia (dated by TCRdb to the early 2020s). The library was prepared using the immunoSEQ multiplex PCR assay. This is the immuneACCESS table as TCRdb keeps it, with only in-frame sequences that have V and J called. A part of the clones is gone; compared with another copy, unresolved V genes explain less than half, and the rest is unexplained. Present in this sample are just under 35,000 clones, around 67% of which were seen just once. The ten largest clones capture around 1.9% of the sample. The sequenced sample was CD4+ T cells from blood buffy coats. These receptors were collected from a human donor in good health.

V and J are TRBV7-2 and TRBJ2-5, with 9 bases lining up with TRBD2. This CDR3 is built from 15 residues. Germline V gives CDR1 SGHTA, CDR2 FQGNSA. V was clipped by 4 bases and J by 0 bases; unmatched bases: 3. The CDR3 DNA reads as TGTGCCAGCAGCTGGGCGGGGGGGTACCAAGAGACCCAGTACTTC. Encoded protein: CASSWAGGYQETQYF.

As DNA, the CDR3 is TGTGCCAGTACCCCGGACAGGGGGTATGGCTACACCTTC. Amino acids: CASTPDRGYGYTF. The rearrangement uses TRBV19 and TRBJ1-2; 10 bases match TRBD1. This CDR3 region has 13 residues. The germline V gene has CDR1 LNHDA and CDR2 SQIVND (reference sequence). V lost 7 bases and J lost 5; bases outside the gene matches: 4.

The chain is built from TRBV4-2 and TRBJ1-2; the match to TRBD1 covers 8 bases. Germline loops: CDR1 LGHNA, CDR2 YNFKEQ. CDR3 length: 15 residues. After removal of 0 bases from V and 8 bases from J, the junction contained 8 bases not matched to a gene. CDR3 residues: CASSQDYGQGEGYTF. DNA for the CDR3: TGTGCCAGCAGCCAAGACTACGGACAGGGAGAGGGCTACACCTTC.

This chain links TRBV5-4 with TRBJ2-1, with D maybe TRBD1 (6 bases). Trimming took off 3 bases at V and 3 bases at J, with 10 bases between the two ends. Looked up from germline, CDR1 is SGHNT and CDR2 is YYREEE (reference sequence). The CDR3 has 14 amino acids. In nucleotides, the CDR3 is TGTGCCAGCAGCTCAAGGGACAACTACAATGAGCAGTTCTTC. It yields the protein CASSSRDNYNEQFF. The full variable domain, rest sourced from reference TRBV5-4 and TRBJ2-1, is ETGVTQSPTHLIKTRGQQVTLRCSSQSGHNTVSWYQQALGQGPQFIFQYYREEENGRGNFPPRFSGLQFPNYSSELNVNALELDDSALYLCASSSRDNYNEQFFGPGTRLTVL.

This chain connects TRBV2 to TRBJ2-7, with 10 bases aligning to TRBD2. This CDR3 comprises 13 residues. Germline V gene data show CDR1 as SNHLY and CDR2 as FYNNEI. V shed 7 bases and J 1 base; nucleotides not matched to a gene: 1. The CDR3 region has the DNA TGTGCCAGCAAAGCGGGAGGGTCCTACGAGCAGTACTTC. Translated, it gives CASKAGGSYEQYF.

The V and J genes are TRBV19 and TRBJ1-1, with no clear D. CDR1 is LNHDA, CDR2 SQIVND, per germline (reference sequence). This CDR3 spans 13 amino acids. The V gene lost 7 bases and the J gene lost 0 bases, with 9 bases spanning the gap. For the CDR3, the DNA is TGTGCCAGTAAGCAGAGGATGAACACTGAAGCTTTCTTT. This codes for CASKQRMNTEAFF.

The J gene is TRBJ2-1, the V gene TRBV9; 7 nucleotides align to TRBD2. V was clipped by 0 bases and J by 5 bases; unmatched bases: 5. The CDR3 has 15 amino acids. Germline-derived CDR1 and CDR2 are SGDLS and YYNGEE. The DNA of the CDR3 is TGTGCCAGCAGCGTAGAAGGGACTATAGACAATGAGCAGTTCTTC. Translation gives CASSVEGTIDNEQFF.

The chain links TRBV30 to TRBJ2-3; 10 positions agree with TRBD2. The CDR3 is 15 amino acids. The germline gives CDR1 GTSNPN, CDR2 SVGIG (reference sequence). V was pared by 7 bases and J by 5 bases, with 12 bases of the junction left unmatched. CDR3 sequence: CAFCTKRGGGDTQYF. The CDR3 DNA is TGTGCCTTTTGCACAAAGCGGGGGGGTGGAGATACGCAGTATTTT.

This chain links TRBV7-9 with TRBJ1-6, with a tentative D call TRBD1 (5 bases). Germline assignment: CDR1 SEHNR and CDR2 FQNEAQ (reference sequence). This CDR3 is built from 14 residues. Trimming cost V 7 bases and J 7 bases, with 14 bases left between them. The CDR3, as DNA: TGTGCCAGCACCCCTGCAGGGTTAAATTCACCCCTCCACTTT. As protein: CASTPAGLNSPLHF.

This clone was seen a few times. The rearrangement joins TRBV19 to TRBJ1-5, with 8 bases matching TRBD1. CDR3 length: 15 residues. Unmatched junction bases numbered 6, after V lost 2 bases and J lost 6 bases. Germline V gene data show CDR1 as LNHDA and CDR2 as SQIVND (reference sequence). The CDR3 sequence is CASSINQGAGQPQHF. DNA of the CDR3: TGTGCCAGTAGTATAAATCAGGGGGCAGGTCAGCCCCAGCATTTT. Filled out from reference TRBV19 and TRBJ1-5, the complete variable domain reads DGGITQSPKYLFRKEGQNVTLSCEQNLNHDAMYWYRQDPGQGLRLIYYSQIVNDFQKGDIAEGYSVSREKKESFPLTVTSAQKNPTAFYLCASSINQGAGQPQHFGDGTRLSIL.

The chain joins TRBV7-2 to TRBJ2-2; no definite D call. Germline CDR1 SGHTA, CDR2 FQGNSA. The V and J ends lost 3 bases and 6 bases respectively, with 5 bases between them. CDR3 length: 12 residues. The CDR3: CASSLYSGELFF. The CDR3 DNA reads TGTGCCAGCAGCTTGTACTCCGGGGAGCTGTTTTTT.

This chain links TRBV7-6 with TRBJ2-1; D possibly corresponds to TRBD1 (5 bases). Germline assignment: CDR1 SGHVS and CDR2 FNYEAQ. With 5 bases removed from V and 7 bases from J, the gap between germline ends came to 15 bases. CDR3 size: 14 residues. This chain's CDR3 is CASSQTGPRNEQFF. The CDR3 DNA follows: TGTGCCAGCAGCCAAACAGGCCCGAGGAATGAGCAGTTCTTC.

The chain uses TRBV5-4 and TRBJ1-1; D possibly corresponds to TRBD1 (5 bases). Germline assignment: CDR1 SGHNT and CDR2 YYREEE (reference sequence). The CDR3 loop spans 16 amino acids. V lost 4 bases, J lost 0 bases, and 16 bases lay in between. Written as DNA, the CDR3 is TGTGCCAGCAGCACCTCCGGGACCGCTATGAACACTGAAGCTTTCTTT. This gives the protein CASSTSGTAMNTEAFF.

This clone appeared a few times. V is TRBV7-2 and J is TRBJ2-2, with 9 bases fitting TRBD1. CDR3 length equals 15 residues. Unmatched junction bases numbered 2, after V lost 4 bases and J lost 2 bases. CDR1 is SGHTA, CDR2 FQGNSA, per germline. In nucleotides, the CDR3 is TGTGCCAGCAGCTGGGGACAGGGAAACACCGGGGAGCTGTTTTTT. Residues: CASSWGQGNTGELFF.

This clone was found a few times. DNA for the CDR3: TGTGCCAGCAGTCCGAAGACAGGGGCGGCCTATGGCTACACCTTC. Amino acids: CASSPKTGAAYGYTF. The rearrangement joins TRBV6-6 to TRBJ1-2, with TRBD1 matching over 8 bases. With V trimmed by 5 bases and J by 4 bases, 9 bases remained unmatched. Germline lookup yields CDR1 MNHNY and CDR2 SVGAGI (reference sequence). CDR3 size: 15 residues.

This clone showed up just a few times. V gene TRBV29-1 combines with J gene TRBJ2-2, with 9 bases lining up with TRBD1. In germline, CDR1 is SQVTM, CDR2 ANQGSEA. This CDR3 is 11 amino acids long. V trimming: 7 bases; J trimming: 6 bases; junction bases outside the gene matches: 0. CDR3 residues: CSGTGAGELFF. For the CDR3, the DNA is TGCAGCGGGACAGGGGCCGGGGAGCTGTTTTTT.

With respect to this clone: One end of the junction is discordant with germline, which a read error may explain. The CDR3 reads CASSLSDRGNNEQFF. The CDR3 DNA reads TGTGCTAGCAGCTTAAGTGACAGGGGAAACAATGAGCAGTTCTTC. The V call is TRBV7-7, the J call TRBJ2-1; TRBD1 agrees at 8 bases. This CDR3 has 15 amino acids. Per germline, CDR1 SSHAT and CDR2 FNYEAQ (reference sequence).

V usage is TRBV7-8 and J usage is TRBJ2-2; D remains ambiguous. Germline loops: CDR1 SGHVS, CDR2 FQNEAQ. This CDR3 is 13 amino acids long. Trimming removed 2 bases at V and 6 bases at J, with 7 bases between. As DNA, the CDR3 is TGTGCCAGCAGCTTATCTCCGCCCGGGGAGCTGTTTTTT. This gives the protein CASSLSPPGELFF. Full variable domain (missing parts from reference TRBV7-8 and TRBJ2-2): GAGVSQSPRYKVAKRGQDVALRCDPISGHVSLFWYQQALGQGPEFLTYFQNEAQLDKSGLPSDRFFAERPEGSVSTLKIQRTQQEDSAVYLCASSLSPPGELFFGEGSRLTVL.

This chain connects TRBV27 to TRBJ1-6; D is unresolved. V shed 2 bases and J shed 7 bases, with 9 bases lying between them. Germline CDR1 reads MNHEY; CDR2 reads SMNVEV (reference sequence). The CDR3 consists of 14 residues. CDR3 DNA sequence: TGTGCCAGCAGTTTAAGGGCAGAGAATTCACCCCTCCACTTT. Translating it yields CASSLRAENSPLHF.

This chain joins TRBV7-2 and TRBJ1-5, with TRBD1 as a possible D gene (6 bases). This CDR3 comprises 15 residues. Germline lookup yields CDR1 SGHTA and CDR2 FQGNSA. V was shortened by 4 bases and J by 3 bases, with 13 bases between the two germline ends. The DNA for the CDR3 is TGTGCCAGCAGCTCACTACAGGGTCCCAATCAGCCCCAGCATTTT. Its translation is CASSSLQGPNQPQHF.

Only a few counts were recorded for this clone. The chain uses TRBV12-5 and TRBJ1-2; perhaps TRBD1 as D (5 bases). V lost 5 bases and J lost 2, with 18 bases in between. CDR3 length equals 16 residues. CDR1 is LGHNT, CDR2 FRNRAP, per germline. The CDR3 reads CASGIQSGTYNYGYTF. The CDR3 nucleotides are TGTGCTAGTGGTATCCAATCCGGGACCTACAACTATGGCTACACCTTC.

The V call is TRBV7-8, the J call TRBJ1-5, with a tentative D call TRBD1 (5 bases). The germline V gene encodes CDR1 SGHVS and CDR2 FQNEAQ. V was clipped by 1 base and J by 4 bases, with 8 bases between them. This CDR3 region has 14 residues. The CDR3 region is CASSLGGGNQPQHF. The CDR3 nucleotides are TGTGCCAGCAGCTTAGGGGGGGGTAATCAGCCCCAGCATTTT.

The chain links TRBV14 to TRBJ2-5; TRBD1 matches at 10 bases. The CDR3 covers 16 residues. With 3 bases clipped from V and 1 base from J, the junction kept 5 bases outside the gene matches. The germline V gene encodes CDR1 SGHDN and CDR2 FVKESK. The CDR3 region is CASSQWTGGTQETQYF. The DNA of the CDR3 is TGTGCCAGCAGCCAGTGGACAGGGGGGACCCAAGAGACCCAGTACTTC.

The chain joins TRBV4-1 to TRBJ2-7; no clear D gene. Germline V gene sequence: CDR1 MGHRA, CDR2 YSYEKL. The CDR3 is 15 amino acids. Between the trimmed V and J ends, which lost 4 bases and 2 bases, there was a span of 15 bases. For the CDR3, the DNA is TGCGCCAGCAGCCCGCGCATTCCTCATGCCTACGAGCAGTACTTC. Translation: CASSPRIPHAYEQYF.

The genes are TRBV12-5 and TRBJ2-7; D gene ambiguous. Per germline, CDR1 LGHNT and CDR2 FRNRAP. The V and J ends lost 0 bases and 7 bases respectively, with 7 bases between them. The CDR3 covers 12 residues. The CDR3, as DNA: TGTGCTAGTGGTTTGGTAATAGGGGAGCAGTACTTC. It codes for CASGLVIGEQYF. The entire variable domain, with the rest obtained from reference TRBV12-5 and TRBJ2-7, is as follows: DARVTQTPRHKVTEMGQEVTMRCQPILGHNTVFWYRQTMMQGLELLAYFRNRAPLDDSGMPKDRFSAEMPDATLATLKIQPSEPRDSAVYFCASGLVIGEQYFGPGTRLTVT.

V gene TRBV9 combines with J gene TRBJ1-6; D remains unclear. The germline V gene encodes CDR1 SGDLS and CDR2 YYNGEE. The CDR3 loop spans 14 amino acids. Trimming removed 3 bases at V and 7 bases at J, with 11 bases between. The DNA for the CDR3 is TGTGCCAGCAGCGCCGGACCGGGGAATTCACCCCTCCACTTT. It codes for CASSAGPGNSPLHF.

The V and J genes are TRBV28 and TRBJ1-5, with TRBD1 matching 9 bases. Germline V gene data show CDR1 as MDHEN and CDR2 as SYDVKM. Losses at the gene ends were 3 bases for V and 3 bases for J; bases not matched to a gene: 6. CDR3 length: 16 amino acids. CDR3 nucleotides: TGTGCCAGCAGTTTCTATGGACAGGGGAACAATCAGCCCCAGCATTTT. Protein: CASSFYGQGNNQPQHF.

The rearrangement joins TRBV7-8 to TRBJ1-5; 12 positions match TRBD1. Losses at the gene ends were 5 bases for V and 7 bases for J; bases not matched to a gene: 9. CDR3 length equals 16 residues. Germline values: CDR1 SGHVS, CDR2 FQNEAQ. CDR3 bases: TGTGCCAGCAGCCAACTGGGACAGGGGGCTGGACAGCCCCAGCATTTT. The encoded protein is CASSQLGQGAGQPQHF.

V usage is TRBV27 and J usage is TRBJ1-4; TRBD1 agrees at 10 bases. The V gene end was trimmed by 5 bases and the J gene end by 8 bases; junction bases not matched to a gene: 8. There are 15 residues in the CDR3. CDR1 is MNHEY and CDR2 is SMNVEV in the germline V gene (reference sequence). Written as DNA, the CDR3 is TGTGCCAGCAGTATGGACAGGGGGAGGCGGGAAAAACTGTTTTTT. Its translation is CASSMDRGRREKLFF.

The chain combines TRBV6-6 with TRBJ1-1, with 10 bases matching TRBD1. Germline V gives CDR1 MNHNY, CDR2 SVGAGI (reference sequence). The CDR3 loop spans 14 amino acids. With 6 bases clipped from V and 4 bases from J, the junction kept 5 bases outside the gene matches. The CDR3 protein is CASRDRGSATEAFF. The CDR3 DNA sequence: TGTGCCAGCAGGGACAGGGGGTCGGCCACTGAAGCTTTCTTT.